This TCR beta chain appears in the sequencing data of a study of blood T cell repertoires in COVID-19. V lost 7 bases, J lost 6 bases, and 18 bases lay in between. Germline V gene sequence: CDR1 MNHNY, CDR2 SVGAGI (reference sequence). The CDR3 is 14 residues long. The repertoire was sequenced with immunoSEQ multiplex PCR; TCRdb's copy has only in-frame clones and lacks some. Here the sample spans approximately 190,000 clones, just over 85% being singletons. This sequence was found in an elderly man with acute or convalescent COVID-19. The gene calls are TRBV6-6 and TRBJ1-1, with no clear D. The sample comprised peripheral blood. The CDR3 DNA follows: TGTGCCAGCATTGAGGGAGGGTCGTTCGCTGAAGCTTTCTTT. Translating gives CASIEGGSFAEAFF.